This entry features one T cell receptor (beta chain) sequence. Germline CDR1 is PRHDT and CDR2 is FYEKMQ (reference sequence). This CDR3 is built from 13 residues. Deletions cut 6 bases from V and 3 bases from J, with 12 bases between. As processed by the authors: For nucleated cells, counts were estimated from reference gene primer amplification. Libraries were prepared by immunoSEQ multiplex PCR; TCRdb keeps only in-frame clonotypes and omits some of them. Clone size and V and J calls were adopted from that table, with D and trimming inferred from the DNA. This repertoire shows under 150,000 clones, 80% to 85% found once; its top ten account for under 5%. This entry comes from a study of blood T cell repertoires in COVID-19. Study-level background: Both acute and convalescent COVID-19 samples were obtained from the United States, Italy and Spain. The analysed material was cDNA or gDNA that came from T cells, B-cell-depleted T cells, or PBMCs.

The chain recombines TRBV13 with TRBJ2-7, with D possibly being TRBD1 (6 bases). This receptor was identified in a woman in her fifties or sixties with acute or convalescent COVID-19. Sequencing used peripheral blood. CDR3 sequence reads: CASSSDRFYEQYF. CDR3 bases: TGTGCCAGCAGTTCAGACAGGTTCTACGAGCAGTACTTC. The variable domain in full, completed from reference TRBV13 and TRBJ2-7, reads AAGVIQSPRHLIKEKRETATLKCYPIPRHDTVYWYQQGPGQDPQFLISFYEKMQSDKGSIPDRFSAQQFSDYHSELNMSSLELGDSALYFCASSSDRFYEQYFGPGTRLTVT.